This is a list of T cell receptor beta chains from one sample in a study of PD-1 blockade in classical Hodgkin lymphoma. Profiled with immunoSEQ multiplex PCR; TCRdb holds only in-frame clones, not every one. The sample contains fewer than 100,000 clones, 89% of which appear only once. The sample in question was peripheral blood mononuclear cells (PBMCs), obtained at baseline. All receptors come from a human donor with classical Hodgkin lymphoma. CDR3s include the opening cysteine and the closing phenylalanine or tryptophan. A D gene is named only where the DNA matches it firmly. Clone size appears in some rows only: once, few, many, or a class for an expanded clone.

d_call clone_size j_call v_call cdr3_nt cdr3_aa
TRBD1 - TRBJ2-3 TRBV5-1 TGCGCCAGCAGCTTGGGACAGGGTGGGGGAGATACGCAGTATTTT CASSLGQGGGDTQYF
- - TRBJ1-5 TRBV2 TGTGCCAGCAGAGCGGATGTAAGCAATCAGCCCCAGCATTTT CASRADVSNQPQHF
- once TRBJ1-2 TRBV30 TGTGCCTGGAGTGTAGGACCGACCTATGGCTACACCTTC CAWSVGPTYGYTF
- - TRBJ2-3 TRBV11-3 TGTGCCAGCAGCTTATGGGAGACAGGCCAAATCACAGATACGCAGTATTTT CASSLWETGQITDTQYF
- - TRBJ2-3 TRBV25-1 TGTGCCACCAAACCGCCCGGCACAGATACGCAGTATTTT CATKPPGTDTQYF
TRBD2 - TRBJ2-1 TRBV29-1 TGCAGCGTCGTAACGGGACTAGCGGGACCCTACAATGAGCAGTTCTTC CSVVTGLAGPYNEQFF
- once TRBJ2-1 TRBV7-2 TGTGCCAGCCGACGGGAGCGGAGCTCCTACAATGAGCAGTTCTTC CASRRERSSYNEQFF
- - TRBJ2-3 TRBV15 TGTGCCACCAGGAGAGCGGCAAACACAGATACGCAGTATTTT CATRRAANTDTQYF
- few TRBJ1-2 TRBV19 TGTGCCAGTAGTATAGCCGCAGGGGGCTACACCTTC CASSIAAGGYTF
- - TRBJ2-7 TRBV7-2 TGTGCCAGCAGCCGTGAAGCGGACTACGAGCAGTACTTC CASSREADYEQYF
TRBD2 once TRBJ2-3 TRBV9 TGTGCCAGCAGCGCCCCCCGGAGAGGGACTAGCGGGAGTGGAGCAGATACGCAGTATTTT CASSAPRRGTSGSGADTQYF
- - TRBJ1-1 TRBV27 TGTGCCAGCAGTTTATATGGGGATTTGCGGAACACTGAAGCTTTCTTT CASSLYGDLRNTEAFF
- - TRBJ2-7 TRBV4-2 TGTGCCAGCAGCCAAGATCAGGAGATTTACGAGCAGTACTTC CASSQDQEIYEQYF
TRBD1 - TRBJ2-1 TRBV6-1 TGTGCCAGCACGCCAGGGGGCTCCTACAATGAGCAGTTCTTC CASTPGGSYNEQFF
- - TRBJ2-1 TRBV6-4 TGTGCCAGCAGTGACTCCGAAAGAACCCAGGAGTTCTTC CASSDSERTQEFF
- - TRBJ2-1 TRBV18 TGTGCCAGCTCCAACAGATCCTCCTACAATGAGCAGTTCTTC CASSNRSSYNEQFF
- - TRBJ1-5 TRBV11-2 TGTGCCAGCAGCTTAGGACGGCTTAGCAATCAGCCCCAGCATTTT CASSLGRLSNQPQHF
- once TRBJ2-1 TRBV7-9 TGTGCCAGCAGCTTAGCGATTCTAGTCTCCAATGAGCAGTTCTTC CASSLAILVSNEQFF
- - TRBJ1-2 TRBV29-1 TGCAGCGTTGAAGATATGGAAACACGGGGCTACACCTTC CSVEDMETRGYTF
TRBD2 - TRBJ2-3 TRBV19 TGTGCCAGTAGTAACCAGGGACTACGCTCCCCTAGCACAGATACGCAGTATTTT CASSNQGLRSPSTDTQYF
- - TRBJ2-6 TRBV5-1 TGCGCCAGCAGCTTGTGGCAGGGGCTTCTCTCTGGGGCCAACGTCCTGACTTTC CASSLWQGLLSGANVLTF
TRBD2 - TRBJ2-7 TRBV19 TGTGCCAGTAGTGTTGTAGCGGGCGGTTCCTACGAGCAGTACTTC CASSVVAGGSYEQYF
- - TRBJ2-5 TRBV7-7 TGTGCTAGCAGCTTAGTACTAACAGAGACCCAGTACTTC CASSLVLTETQYF
- - TRBJ1-1 TRBV30 TGTGCCTGGCTAGGACTCTTTCCCCCTGAAGCTTTCTTT CAWLGLFPPEAFF
TRBD2 once TRBJ2-1 TRBV7-9 TGTGCCAGCAGCCCTCAGCGGGAAAACAATGAGCAGTTCTTC CASSPQRENNEQFF
- - TRBJ1-2 TRBV28 TGTGCCAGCAGCATTAACTATGGCTACACCTTC CASSINYGYTF
- - TRBJ1-5 TRBV7-8 TGTGCCAGCAGCTTGGGGCAGGGTAGCAATCAGCCCCAGCATTTT CASSLGQGSNQPQHF
- - TRBJ2-7 TRBV27 TGTGCCAGCAGTTTATCGGGGACCGTGTACGAGCAGTACTTC CASSLSGTVYEQYF
- - TRBJ1-2 TRBV6-5 TGTGCCAGCAGTTACTCGAATAGACAGACAAGTGGCTACACCTTC CASSYSNRQTSGYTF
TRBD2 - TRBJ2-3 TRBV30 TGTGCCTGTAGCGGGAGGGCAGCCGATACGCAGTATTTT CACSGRAADTQYF
- - TRBJ1-1 TRBV4-3 TGCGCCAGCAGCCAATCGGTGCTCGGACCTTTGAACACTGAAGCTTTCTTT CASSQSVLGPLNTEAFF
TRBD1 - TRBJ1-2 TRBV28 TGTGCCAGCGGAATTAGGGGACAGGTTCCTGGCTACACCTTC CASGIRGQVPGYTF
- - TRBJ1-4 TRBV5-6 TGTGCCAGCAGCGCTAAATATGGCAGTCAAAATGAAAAACTGTTTTTT CASSAKYGSQNEKLFF
- few TRBJ1-2 TRBV5-1 TGCGCCAGCGGGGACGGAGATGATCGGTATGGCTACACCTTC CASGDGDDRYGYTF
- - TRBJ1-2 TRBV25-1 TGTGCCAGCAGTGCACGAAGGGGGACCACTGGCTACACCTTC CASSARRGTTGYTF
- once TRBJ2-2 TRBV4-1 TGCGCCAGCAGCCAAGAAGGCAGGGCCGCGAACACCGGGGAGCTGTTTTTT CASSQEGRAANTGELFF
- - TRBJ2-5 TRBV5-8 TGTGCCAGCAGCTCGGGGGCCCAAGAGACCCAGTACTTC CASSSGAQETQYF
- - TRBJ2-1 TRBV2 TGTGCCTCCAAGGAGGATCGCTCCTACAATGAGCAGTTCTTC CASKEDRSYNEQFF
- - TRBJ1-1 TRBV29-1 TGCAGCGTTGAGCCGAACACTGAAACTTTCTTT CSVEPNTETFF
- - TRBJ1-2 TRBV28 TGTGCCAGCAGTTTAGGCTCCGGGGGAAGGGGCTATGGCTACACCTTC CASSLGSGGRGYGYTF
- - TRBJ2-7 TRBV10-3 TGTGCCATCGGGGGGTACGAGCAGTACTTC CAIGGYEQYF
- - TRBJ2-3 TRBV10-1 TGCGCCAGCAGTGAGACAGGTTCAAGAGATACGCAGTATTTT CASSETGSRDTQYF
- once TRBJ2-7 TRBV27 TGTGCCAGCAGGCGTACAGGGTCCCTCCGCCACGAGCAGTACTTC CASRRTGSLRHEQYF
- - TRBJ2-3 TRBV20-1 TGCAGTGCTAGAAGTAGTACGCAGTATTTT CSARSSTQYF
TRBD1 - TRBJ1-2 TRBV5-1 TGCGCCAGCAGCCCCGGCCCCAGGGGGCTGAGCTACACCTTC CASSPGPRGLSYTF
- - TRBJ1-1 TRBV10-3 TGTGCCATCGCAAGGGAAACTGAAGCTTTCTTT CAIARETEAFF
- - TRBJ2-7 TRBV27 TGTGCCAGCAGTCCTTTCCAGGGGGGCACCTACGAGCAGTACTTC CASSPFQGGTYEQYF
- - TRBJ2-7 TRBV7-6 TGTGCCAGCAGCTGGGACGGGGTCGAGCAGTACTTC CASSWDGVEQYF
- once TRBJ1-5 TRBV2 TGTGCCAGCAGTCAGGACGGAGTTTGGAATCAGCCCCAGCATTTT CASSQDGVWNQPQHF
- - TRBJ2-1 TRBV13 TGTGCCAGCAGCTTAGGCGGGAATGGTCCCTACAATGAGCAGTTCTTC CASSLGGNGPYNEQFF